This T cell receptor (beta chain) came from a study of shared clonotypes between healthy human individuals. The repertoire was sequenced with immunoSEQ multiplex PCR; TCRdb's copy has only in-frame clones and lacks some. The table shows fewer than 800,000 clones, with 92% occurring only once. Trimming cost V 2 bases and J 4 bases, with 13 bases left between them. The CDR3 spans 15 residues. The germline V gene encodes CDR1 MNHEY and CDR2 SMNVEV (reference sequence). In the naive CD8 group, cells lacked CD45RO and were positively selected for CCR7, so terminally differentiated effector memory CD45RA+ cells were left out. The study enrolled healthy HIV-negative adults without recent acute infections or vaccinations as donors.

The sequencing sample was made of naive CD8+ T cells sorted from blood. This receptor was identified in a man between 25 and 39 years old in good health. The V call is TRBV27, the J call TRBJ2-3; D remains unclear. The CDR3 region has the DNA TGTGCCAGCAGTTTACGAGCTAGAGGTCCAGATACGCAGTATTTT. Translation: CASSLRARGPDTQYF.